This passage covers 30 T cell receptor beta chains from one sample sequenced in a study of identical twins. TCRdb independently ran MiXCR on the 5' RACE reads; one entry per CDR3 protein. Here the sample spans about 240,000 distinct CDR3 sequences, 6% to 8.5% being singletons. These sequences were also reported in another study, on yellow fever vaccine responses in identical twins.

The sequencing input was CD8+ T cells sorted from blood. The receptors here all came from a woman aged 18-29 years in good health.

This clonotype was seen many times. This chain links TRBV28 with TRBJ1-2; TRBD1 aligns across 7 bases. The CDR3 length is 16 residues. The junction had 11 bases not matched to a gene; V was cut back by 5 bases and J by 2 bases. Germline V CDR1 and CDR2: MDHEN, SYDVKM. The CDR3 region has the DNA TGTGCCAGCAGTGGCACCACCGACAGGGAGAACTATGGCTACACCTTC. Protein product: CASSGTTDRENYGYTF.

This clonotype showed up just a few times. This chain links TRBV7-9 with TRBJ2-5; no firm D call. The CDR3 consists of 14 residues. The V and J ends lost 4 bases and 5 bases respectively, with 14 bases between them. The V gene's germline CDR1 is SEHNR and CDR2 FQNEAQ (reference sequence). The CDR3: CASSSPEGLETQYF. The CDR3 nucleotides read TGTGCCAGCAGCTCACCCGAAGGGCTCGAGACCCAGTACTTC.

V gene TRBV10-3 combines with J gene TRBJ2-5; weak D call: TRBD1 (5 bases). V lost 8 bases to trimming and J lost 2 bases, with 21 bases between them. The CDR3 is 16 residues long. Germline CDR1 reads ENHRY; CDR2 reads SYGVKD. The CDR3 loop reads CAIPTGIVFYQETQYF. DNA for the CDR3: TGTGCCATCCCAACAGGAATAGTTTTTTATCAAGAGACCCAGTACTTC.

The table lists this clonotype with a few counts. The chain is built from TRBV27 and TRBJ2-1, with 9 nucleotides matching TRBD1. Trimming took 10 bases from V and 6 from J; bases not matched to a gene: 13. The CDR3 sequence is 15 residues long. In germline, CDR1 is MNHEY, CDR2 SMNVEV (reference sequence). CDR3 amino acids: CATRTQGAAGNEQFF. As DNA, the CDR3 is TGTGCCACCAGAACACAGGGGGCGGCGGGCAATGAGCAGTTCTTC.

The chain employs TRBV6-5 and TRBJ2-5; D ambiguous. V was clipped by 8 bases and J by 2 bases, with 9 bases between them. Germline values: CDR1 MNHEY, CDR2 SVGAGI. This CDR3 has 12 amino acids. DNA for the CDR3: TGTGCCAGCGGGGTGAGACAAGAGACCCAGTACTTC. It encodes CASGVRQETQYF.

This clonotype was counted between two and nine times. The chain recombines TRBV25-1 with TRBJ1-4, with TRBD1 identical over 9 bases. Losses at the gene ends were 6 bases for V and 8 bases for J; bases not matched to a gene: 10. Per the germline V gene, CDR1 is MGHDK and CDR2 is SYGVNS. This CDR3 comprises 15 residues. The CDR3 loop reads CASSLLQGAEEKLFF. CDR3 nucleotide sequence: TGTGCCAGCAGCCTACTACAGGGGGCTGAAGAAAAACTGTTTTTT.

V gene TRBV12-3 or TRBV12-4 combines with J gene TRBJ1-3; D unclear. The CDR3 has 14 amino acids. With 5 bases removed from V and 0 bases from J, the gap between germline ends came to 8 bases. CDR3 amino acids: CASSHQYSGNTIYF. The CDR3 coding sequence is TGTGCCAGCAGTCATCAGTACTCTGGAAACACCATATATTTT.

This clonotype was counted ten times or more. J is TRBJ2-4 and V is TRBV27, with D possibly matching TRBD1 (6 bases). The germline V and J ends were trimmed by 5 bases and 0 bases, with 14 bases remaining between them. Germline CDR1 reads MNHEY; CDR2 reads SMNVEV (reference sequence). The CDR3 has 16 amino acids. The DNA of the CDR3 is TGTGCCAGCAGTACCGGACAGTCGATAGCCAAAAACATTCAGTACTTC. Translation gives CASSTGQSIAKNIQYF.

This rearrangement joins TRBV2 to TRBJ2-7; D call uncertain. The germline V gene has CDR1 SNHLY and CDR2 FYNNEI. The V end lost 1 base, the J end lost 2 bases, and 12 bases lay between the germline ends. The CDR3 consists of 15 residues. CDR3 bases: TGTGCCAGCAGTGAAGAGAGAACTATACCCTACGAGCAGTACTTC. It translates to CASSEERTIPYEQYF.

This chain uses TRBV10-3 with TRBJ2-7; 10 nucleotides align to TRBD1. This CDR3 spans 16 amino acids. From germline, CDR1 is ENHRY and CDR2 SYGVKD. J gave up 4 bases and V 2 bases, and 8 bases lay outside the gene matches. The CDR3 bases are TGTGCCATCAGTGAGATCGACAGGGGGCGGGGGTACGAGCAGTACTTC. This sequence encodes CAISEIDRGRGYEQYF.

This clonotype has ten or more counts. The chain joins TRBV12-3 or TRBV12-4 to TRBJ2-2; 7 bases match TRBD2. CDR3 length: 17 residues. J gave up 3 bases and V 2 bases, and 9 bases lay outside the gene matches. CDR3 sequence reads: CASSLRSGGSYTGELFF. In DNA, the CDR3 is TGTGCCAGCAGTTTAAGGTCTGGCGGGAGCTACACCGGGGAGCTGTTTTTT.

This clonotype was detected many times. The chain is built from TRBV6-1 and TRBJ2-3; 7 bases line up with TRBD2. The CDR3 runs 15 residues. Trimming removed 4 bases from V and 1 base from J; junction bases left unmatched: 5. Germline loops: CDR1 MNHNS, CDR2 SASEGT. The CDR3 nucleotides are TGTGCCAGCAGTGGAACTAGCGACCGCACAGATACGCAGTATTTT. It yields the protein CASSGTSDRTDTQYF.

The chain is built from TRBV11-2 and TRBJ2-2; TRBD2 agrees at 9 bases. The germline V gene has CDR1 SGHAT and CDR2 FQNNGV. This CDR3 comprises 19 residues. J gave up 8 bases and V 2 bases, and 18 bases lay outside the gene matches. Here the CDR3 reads CASSLISWLAGLPVGELFF. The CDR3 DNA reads TGTGCCAGCAGCTTAATTAGCTGGCTAGCGGGACTCCCGGTGGGGGAGCTGTTTTTT.

The DNA of the CDR3 is TGTGCCAGCAGCGCTCGGGGGGACAGCTATGAAAAACTGTTTTTT. It specifies CASSARGDSYEKLFF. V usage is TRBV5-6 and J usage is TRBJ1-4, with TRBD1 matching over 7 bases. Germline values: CDR1 SGHDT, CDR2 YYEEEE. The CDR3 sequence is 15 residues long. Trimming removed 4 bases from V and 6 bases from J; junction bases left unmatched: 9.

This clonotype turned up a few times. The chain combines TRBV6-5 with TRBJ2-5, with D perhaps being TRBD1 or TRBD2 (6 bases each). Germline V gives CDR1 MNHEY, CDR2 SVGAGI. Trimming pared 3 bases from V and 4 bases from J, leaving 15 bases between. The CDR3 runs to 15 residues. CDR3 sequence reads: CASSYVGGLGETQYF. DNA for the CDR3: TGTGCCAGCAGTTATGTGGGGGGCTTGGGAGAGACCCAGTACTTC.

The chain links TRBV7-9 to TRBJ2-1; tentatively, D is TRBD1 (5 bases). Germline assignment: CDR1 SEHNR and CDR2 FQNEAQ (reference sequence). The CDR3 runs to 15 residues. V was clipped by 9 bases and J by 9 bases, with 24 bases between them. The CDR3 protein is CASQRADLLDTEQFF. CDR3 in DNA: TGTGCCAGTCAAAGGGCAGACTTATTGGACACTGAGCAGTTCTTC.

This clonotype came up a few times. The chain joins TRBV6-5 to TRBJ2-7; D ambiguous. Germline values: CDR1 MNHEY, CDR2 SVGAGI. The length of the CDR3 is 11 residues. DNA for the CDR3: TGTGCCAGCAGTAACTCCTACGAGCAGTACGTC. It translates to CASSNSYEQYV.

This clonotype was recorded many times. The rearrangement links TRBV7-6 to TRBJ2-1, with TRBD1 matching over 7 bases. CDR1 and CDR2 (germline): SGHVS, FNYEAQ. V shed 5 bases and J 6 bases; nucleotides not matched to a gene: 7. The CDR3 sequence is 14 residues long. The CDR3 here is CASSPRQGPNEQFF. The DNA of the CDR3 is TGTGCCAGCAGCCCACGACAGGGCCCCAATGAGCAGTTCTTC.

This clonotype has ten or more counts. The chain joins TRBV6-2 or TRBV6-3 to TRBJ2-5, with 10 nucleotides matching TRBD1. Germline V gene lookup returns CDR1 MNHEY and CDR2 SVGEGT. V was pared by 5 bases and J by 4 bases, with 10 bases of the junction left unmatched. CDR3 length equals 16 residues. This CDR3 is CASSRQSGTGAETQYF. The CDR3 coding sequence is TGTGCCAGCAGTCGCCAGTCCGGGACAGGGGCAGAGACCCAGTACTTC.

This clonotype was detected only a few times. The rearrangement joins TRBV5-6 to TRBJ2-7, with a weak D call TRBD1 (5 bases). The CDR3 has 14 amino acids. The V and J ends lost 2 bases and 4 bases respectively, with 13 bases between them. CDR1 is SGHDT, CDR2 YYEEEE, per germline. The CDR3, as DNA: TGTGCCAGCAGCTTTGGCGCAGGGCAATACGAGCAGTACGTC. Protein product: CASSFGAGQYEQYV.

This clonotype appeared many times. This CDR3 is CASSLLTGGRTDTQYF. In nucleotides, the CDR3 is TGTGCCAGCAGCTTATTGACAGGGGGCCGGACAGATACGCAGTATTTT. This chain uses TRBV7-8 with TRBJ2-3; 10 bases match TRBD1. From germline, CDR1 is SGHVS and CDR2 FQNEAQ. Trimming cost V 2 bases and J 3 bases; bases outside gene matches: 5. The CDR3 has 16 amino acids. The variable domain in full, completed from reference TRBV7-8 and TRBJ2-3, reads GAGVSQSPRYKVAKRGQDVALRCDPISGHVSLFWYQQALGQGPEFLTYFQNEAQLDKSGLPSDRFFAERPEGSVSTLKIQRTQQEDSAVYLCASSLLTGGRTDTQYFGPGTRLTVL.

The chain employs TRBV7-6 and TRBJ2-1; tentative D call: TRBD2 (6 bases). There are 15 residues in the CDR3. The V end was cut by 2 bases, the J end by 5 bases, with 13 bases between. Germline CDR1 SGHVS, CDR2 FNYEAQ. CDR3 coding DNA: TGTGCCAGCAGCTTAACGCGGGGTTACGACAATGAGCAGTTCTTC. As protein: CASSLTRGYDNEQFF.

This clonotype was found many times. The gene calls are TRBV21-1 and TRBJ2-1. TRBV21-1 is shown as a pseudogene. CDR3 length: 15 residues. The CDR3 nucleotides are TGTGCCAGCAGCAAATTTGAGGAGCCGATAGGTGAGCAGTTCTTC. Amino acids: CASSKFEEPIGEQFF.

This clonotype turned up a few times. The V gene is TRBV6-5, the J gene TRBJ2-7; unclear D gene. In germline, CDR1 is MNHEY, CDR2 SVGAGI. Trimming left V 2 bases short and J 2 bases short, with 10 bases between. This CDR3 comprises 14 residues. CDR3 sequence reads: CASSYPGMAYEQYF. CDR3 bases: TGTGCCAGCAGTTACCCTGGGATGGCCTACGAGCAGTACTTC.

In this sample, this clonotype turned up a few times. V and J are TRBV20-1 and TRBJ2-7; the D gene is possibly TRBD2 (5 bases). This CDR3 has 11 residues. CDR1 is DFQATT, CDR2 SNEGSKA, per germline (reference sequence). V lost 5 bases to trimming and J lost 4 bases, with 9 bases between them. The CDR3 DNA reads TGCAGTGCTCGGGCGGGTTACGAGCAGTACTTC. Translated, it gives CSARAGYEQYF.

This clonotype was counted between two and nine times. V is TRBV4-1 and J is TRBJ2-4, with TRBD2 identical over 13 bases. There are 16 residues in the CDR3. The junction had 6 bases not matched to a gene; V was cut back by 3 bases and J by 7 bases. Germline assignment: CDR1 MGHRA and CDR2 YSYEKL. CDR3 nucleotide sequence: TGCGCCAGCAGCCATGGACTAGCGGGGGAGGGGAACATTCAGTACTTC. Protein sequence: CASSHGLAGEGNIQYF.

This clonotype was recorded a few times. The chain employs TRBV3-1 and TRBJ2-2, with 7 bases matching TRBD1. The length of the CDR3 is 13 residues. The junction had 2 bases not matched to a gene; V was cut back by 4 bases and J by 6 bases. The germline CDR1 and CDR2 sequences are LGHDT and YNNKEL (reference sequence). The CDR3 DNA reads TGTGCCAGCAGCCCGACAGGGTCCGGGGAGCTGTTTTTT. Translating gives CASSPTGSGELFF.

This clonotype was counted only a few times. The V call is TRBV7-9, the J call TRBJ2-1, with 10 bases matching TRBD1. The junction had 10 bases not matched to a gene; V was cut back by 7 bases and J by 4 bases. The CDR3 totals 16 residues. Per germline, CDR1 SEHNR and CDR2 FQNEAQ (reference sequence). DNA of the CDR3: TGTGCCAGCAACACTGGGGGACAGGGGTTATACAATGAGCAGTTCTTC. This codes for CASNTGGQGLYNEQFF.

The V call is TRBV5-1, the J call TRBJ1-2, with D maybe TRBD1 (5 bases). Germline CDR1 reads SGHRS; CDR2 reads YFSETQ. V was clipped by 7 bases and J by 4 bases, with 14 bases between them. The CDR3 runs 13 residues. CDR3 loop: CASCPGPSYGYTF. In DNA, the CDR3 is TGCGCCAGCTGTCCAGGGCCGTCCTATGGCTACACCTTC.

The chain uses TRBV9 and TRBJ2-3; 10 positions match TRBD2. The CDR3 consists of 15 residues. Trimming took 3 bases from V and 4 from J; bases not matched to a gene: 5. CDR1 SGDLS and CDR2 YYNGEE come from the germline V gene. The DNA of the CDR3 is TGTGCCAGCAGCGCTAGCGGGAGCATTTCAGATACGCAGTATTTT. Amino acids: CASSASGSISDTQYF.